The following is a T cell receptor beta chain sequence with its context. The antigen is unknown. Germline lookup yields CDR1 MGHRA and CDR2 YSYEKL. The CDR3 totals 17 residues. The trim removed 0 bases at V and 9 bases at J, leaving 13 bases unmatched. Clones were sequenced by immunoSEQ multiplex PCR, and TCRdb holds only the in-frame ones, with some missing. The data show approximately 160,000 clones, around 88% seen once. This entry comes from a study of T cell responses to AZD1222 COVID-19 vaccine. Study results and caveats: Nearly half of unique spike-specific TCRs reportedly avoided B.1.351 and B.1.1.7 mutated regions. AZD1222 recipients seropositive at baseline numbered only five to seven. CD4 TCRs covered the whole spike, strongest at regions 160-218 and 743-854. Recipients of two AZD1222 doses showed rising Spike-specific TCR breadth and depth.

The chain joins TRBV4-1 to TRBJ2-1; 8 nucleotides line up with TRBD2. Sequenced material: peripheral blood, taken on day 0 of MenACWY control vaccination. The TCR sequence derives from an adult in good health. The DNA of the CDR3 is TGCGCCAGCAGCCAAGATCGGAGCGGGAGAATTTACGGTGAGCAGTTCTTC. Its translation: CASSQDRSGRIYGEQFF.